The entry that follows covers one T cell receptor beta chain sequence. The junction does not match germline at one end; this may be a read error. These data belong to a study of blood T cells in healthy people across ages. The authors ran a second PCR of about 7 to 12 cycles using a sample-barcoded 5' primer and a J-beta primer mix. One entry per CDR3 protein results from TCRdb running MiXCR on the 5' RACE reads. The sample holds more than 750,000 distinct CDR3 sequences, 25% to 35% seen once. Germline V gene sequence: CDR1 SGHDN, CDR2 FVKESK. CDR3 size: 13 residues. The same data also went into a second study, on T cells of mothers and their children.

The sequencing input was blood. The chain recombines TRBV14 with TRBJ1-1; D unresolved. The sequence was collected from a woman in her thirties or forties in good health. CDR3 in amino acids: CASNQDPLLKAFF. Written as DNA, the CDR3 is TGTGCCAGCAACCAAGACCCTCTTTTGAAAGCTTTCTTT.